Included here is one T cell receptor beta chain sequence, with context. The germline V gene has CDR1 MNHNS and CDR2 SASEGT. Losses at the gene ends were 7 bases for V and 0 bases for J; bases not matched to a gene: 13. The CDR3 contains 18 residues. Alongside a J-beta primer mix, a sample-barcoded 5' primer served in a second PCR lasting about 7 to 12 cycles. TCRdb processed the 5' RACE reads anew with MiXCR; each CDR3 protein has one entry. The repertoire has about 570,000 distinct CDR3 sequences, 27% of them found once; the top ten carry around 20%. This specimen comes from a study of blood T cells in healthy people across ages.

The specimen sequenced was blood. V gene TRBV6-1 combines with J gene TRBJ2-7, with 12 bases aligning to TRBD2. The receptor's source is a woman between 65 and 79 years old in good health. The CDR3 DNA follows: TGTGCCAGCACCGGGCCCGGACTAGCGGGGCCGAGCTCCTACGAGCAGTACTTC. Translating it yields CASTGPGLAGPSSYEQYF.